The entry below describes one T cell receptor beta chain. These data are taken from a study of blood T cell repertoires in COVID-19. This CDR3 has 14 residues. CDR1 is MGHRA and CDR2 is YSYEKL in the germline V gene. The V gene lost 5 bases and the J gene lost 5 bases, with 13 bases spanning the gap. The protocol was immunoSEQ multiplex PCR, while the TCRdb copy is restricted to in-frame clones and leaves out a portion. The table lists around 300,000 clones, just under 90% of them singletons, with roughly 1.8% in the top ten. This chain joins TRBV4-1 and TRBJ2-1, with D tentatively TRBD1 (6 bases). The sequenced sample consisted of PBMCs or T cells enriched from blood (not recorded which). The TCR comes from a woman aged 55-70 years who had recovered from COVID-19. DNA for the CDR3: TGCGCCAGCAGCTACCGGGACAATAACAATGAGCAGTTCTTC. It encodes CASSYRDNNNEQFF.